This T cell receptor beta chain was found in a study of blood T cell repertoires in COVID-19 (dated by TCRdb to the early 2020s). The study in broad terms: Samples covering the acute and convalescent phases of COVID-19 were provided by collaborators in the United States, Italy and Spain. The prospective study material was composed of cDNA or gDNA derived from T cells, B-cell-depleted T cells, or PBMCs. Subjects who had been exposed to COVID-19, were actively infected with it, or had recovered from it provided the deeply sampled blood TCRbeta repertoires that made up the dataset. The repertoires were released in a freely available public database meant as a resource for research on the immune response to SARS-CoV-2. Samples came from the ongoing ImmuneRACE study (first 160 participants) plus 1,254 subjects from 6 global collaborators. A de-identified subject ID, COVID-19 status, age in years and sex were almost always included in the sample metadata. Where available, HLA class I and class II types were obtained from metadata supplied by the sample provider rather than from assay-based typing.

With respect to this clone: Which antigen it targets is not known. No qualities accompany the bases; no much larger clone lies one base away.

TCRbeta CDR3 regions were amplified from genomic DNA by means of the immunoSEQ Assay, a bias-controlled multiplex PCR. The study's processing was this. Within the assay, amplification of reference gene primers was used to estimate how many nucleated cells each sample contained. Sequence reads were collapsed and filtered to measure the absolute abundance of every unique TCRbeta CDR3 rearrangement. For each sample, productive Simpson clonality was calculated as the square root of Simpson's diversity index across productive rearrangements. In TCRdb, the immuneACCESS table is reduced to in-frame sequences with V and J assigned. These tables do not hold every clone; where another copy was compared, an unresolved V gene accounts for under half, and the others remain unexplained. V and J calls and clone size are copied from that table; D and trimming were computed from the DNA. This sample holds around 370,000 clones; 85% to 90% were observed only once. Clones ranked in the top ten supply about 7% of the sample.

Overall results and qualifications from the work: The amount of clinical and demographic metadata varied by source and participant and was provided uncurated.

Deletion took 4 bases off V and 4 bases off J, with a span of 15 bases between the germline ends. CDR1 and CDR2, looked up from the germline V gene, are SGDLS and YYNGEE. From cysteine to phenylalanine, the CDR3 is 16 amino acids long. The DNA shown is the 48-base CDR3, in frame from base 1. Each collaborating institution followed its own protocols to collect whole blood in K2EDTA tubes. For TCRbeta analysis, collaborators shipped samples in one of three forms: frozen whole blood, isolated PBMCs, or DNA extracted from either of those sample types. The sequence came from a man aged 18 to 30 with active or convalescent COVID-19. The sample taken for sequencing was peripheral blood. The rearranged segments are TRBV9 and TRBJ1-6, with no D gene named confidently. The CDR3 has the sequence CASSNSAEEYNSPLHF. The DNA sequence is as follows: TGTGCCAGCAGCAATTCGGCCGAGGAATATAATTCACCCCTCCACTTT.